This entry describes one T cell receptor beta chain. Its antigen is not yet known. No per-base quality is available; no much larger clone lies one base away. This specimen comes from a study of graft-versus-host responses after intestinal transplantation (TCRdb year 2021). Describing the broader study: The transplants that recipients received were multivisceral, liver-intestinal, or isolated intestinal. All recipients received anti-thymocyte globulin induction followed by maintenance tacrolimus and steroids for two to four years. Bulk TCR-beta CDR3 sequencing was used to track graft-versus-host and host-versus-graft alloreactive T cell clones in the graft, circulation and bone marrow after intestinal transplantation. Alloreactive clones were identified by sequencing pre-transplant mixed lymphocyte reaction products and comparing these products with unstimulated pre-transplant donor and recipient T cells. The cohort enrolled under 30 intestinal transplant recipients, one of whom was a retransplant, and a few patients without pretransplant specimens were excluded. Donor T cell macrochimerism was defined as a peak of at least 4% donor T cells among recipient peripheral blood mononuclear cells. Samples from a few later patients were sequenced in-house on an Illumina MiSeq with MiXCR processing rather than by the commercial service. The study at large found these results: The conclusions were limited by the relatively low number and heterogeneity of the intestinal transplant patients. Early after transplant, peak levels of circulating GvH clones were associated with declines in HvG clones. GvH clones were detected in recipient bone marrow, and some appeared earlier in ileal mucosa or blood, consistent with an intestinal mucosal origin. Patients with donor T cell macrochimerism had high GvH to HvG T cell clonal ratios in their allografts.

Blood samples were collected up to 4 times in the first month after transplant and then at least monthly when available. The V end gives up 3 bases and the J end 5 bases, leaving 6 bases in the junction not matched to a gene. The CDR1 and CDR2 encoded by the germline V gene are KGHSH and LQKENI. CDR3 length: 14 amino acids, cysteine to phenylalanine. The kept DNA is CDR3 alone, 42 bases in frame from the first base. The library was prepared using the immunoSEQ multiplex PCR assay. For most patients, genomic DNA was subjected to high-throughput TCR-beta CDR3 sequencing by Adaptive Biotechnologies. The source study handled its data this way. TCR sequencing data for around 19 patients were retrieved from Adaptive's ImmunoSEQ software; a few other patients were processed with MiXCR and VDJtools. Because the origin of CDR3 nucleotide sequences shared between donor and recipient could not be assigned, those sequences were removed. To count as alloreactive, a clone needed at least 2-fold expansion over unstimulated cells and a minimum CFSE-low frequency of 0.002% (template counts) or 0.001% (read counts). Clones detected in sequenced pre-transplant spleen, lymph node, or MLR CFSE-low populations of the donor or recipient were defined as mappable. The cumulative frequency of alloreactive clones was calculated as a percentage of all sequences, weighted by copy number. Not all clones reach the TCRdb copy of this immuneACCESS table, which keeps in-frame sequences only. Checked studies attribute under half of the gap to unresolved V genes and leave the rest unexplained. Clonal size and the V and J genes are those of that table, whereas D and trimming came from the DNA. Within this sample are about 97,000 clones, with more than 80% of them counted one time only. Roughly 15% of the sample is held by the ten biggest clonotypes.

The chain links TRBV18 with TRBJ2-5, and TRBD2 matches 7 of the central bases. The source of this sequence is a human patient who received an intestinal transplant, so some T cells may come from the graft donor. The material sequenced was PBMCs, taken roughly 68 weeks after intestinal transplant. In nucleotide form, the sequence is TGTGCCAGCTCACCGACTAGCTCGGGGGAGACCCAGTACTTC. It specifies CASSPTSSGETQYF.